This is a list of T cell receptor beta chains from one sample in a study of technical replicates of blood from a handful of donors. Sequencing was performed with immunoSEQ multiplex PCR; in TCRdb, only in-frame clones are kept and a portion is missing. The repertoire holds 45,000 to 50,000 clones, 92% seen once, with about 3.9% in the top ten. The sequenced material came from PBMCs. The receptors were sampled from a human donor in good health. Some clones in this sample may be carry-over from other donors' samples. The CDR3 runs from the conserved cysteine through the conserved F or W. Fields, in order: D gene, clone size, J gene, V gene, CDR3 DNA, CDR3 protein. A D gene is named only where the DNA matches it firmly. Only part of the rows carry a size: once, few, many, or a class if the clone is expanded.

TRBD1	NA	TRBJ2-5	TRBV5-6	TGTGCCAGCAGCTTGTTGGGGACAGGCTTCCAAGAGACCCAGTACTTC	CASSLLGTGFQETQYF
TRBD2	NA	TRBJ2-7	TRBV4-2	TGTGCCAGCAGTTCCGGGACTAGCGGTTCCTACGAGCAGTACTTC	CASSSGTSGSYEQYF
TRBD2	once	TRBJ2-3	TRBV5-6	TGTGCCAGCAGCTTGGCCGCGGGGGGCGACCCAGATACGCAGTATTTT	CASSLAAGGDPDTQYF
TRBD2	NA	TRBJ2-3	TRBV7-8	TGTGCCAGCAGCTTGACTAGCGGGAGGGATACGCAGTATTTT	CASSLTSGRDTQYF
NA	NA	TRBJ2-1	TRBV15	TGTGCCACCAGCAGAGTGGACAACAATGAGCAGTTCTTC	CATSRVDNNEQFF
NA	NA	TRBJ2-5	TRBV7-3	TGTGCCAGCAGCCCCGGAACGTACCGCGGGACCCAGTACTTC	CASSPGTYRGTQYF
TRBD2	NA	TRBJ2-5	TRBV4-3	TGCGCCAGCAGCCAAGACGCTAGCGGGGCTTCGAGGGCCCAGTACTTC	CASSQDASGASRAQYF
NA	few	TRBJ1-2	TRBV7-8	TGTGCCAGCAGCTTAGAACCAGGTGCCTTTGGTTTTGGCTACACCTTC	CASSLEPGAFGFGYTF
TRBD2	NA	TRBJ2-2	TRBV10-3	TGTGCCATCAGTGATCACAGGAGCGGGAGAGCCGGGGGCGGGGAGCTGTTTTTT	CAISDHRSGRAGGGELFF
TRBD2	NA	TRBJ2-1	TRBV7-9	TGTGCCAGCAGCCCCCCTGGGAGCCTAGCGGGAGGGGTTGAGCAGTTCTTC	CASSPPGSLAGGVEQFF
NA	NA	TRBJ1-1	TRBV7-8	TGTGCCAGCAGCTCGGACATGGTGAACACTGAAGCTTTCTTT	CASSSDMVNTEAFF
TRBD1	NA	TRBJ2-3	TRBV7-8	TGTGCCAGCAGCTTACGGAGGACAGGGAGCACAGATACGCAGTATTTT	CASSLRRTGSTDTQYF
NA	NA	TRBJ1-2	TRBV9	TGTGCCAGCAGCGATGGGGGGAGCTATGGCTACACCTTC	CASSDGGSYGYTF
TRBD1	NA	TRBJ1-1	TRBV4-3	TGCGCCAGCAGGGATAAGATTGCGGGACAGTGGAACACTGAAGCTTTCTTT	CASRDKIAGQWNTEAFF
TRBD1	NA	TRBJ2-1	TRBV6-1	TGTGCCAGCAGTGCAAGAACGACAGGGGCCGATGAGCAGTTCTTC	CASSARTTGADEQFF
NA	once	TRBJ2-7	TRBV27	TGTGCCAGCACCTCCTCAGGCAGGGCCCACGAGCAGTACTTC	CASTSSGRAHEQYF
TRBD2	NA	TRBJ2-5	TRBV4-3	TGCGCCAGCAGCCAAGCAAGATTAGCGGGAGTCGGTGAGACCCAGTACTTC	CASSQARLAGVGETQYF
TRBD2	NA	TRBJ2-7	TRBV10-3	TGTGCCATCAGTGAGTCCGGGACTAGCGAGGATTTC	CAISESGTSEDF
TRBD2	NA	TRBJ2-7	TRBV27	TGTGCCAGCAGGACTAGCGGTTCCTACGAGCAGTACTTC	CASRTSGSYEQYF
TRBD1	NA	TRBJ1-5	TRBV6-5	TGTGCCAGCAGTCAAACCCGACAGGGCGGGCAGCCCCAGCATTTT	CASSQTRQGGQPQHF
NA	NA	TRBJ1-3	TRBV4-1	TGCGCCAGCAGCCATATAGATCGTGGGGGGGCTGGAAACACCATATATTTT	CASSHIDRGGAGNTIYF
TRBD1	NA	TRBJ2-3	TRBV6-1	TGTGCCAGCAGTAAACAGGGGGCGCTGCCAGATACGCAGTATTTT	CASSKQGALPDTQYF
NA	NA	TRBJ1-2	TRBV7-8	TGTGCCAGCAGCCCGGGTGAAAACTATGGCTACACCTTC	CASSPGENYGYTF
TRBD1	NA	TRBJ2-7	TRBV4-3	TGCGCCAGCAGCCAAGATAGGACAGGGGGCGACGAGCAGTACTTC	CASSQDRTGGDEQYF
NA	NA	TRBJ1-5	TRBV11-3	TGTGCCAGCAGCTTAGCACAAAGCAATCAGCCCCAGCATTTT	CASSLAQSNQPQHF
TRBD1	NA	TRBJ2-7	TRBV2	TGTGCCATCTCACAGGGGAATCGGCAGTACTTC	CAISQGNRQYF
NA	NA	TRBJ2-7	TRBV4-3	TGCGCCAGCAGCCAAAGGTGGCGGCCTGGGGAGGAGCAGTACTTC	CASSQRWRPGEEQYF
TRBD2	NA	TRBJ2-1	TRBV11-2	TGTGCCAGCAGCGTGGGGCGGGGGGGAGCTCTGGACAATGAGCAGTTCTTC	CASSVGRGGALDNEQFF
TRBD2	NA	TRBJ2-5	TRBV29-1	TGCAGCGTCGCTCAGGGAGGACTAGCGGGGAAGAAGGGAGAGACCCAGTACTTC	CSVAQGGLAGKKGETQYF
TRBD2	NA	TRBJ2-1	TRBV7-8	TGTGCCAGCAGCCCCGTGGGCGGGAGGAAGTTCGGAAATGAGCAGTTCTTC	CASSPVGGRKFGNEQFF
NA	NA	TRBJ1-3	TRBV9	TGTGCCAGTGGAAGGACAGAGAGCTCTGGAAACACCATATATTTT	CASGRTESSGNTIYF
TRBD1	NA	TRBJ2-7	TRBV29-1	TGCAGCGTTGGACAAGGGACAGCCTACGAGCAGTACTTC	CSVGQGTAYEQYF
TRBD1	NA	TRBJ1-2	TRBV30	TGTGCCTGGGTTTACGGACAGGGGGGTGGCTACACCTTC	CAWVYGQGGGYTF
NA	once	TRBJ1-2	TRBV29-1	TGCAGCGTTGAGGCAAAAAACTATGGCTACACCTTC	CSVEAKNYGYTF
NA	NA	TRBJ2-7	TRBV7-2	TGTGCCAGCAGCTTAGCGCTAACTTGGAGCTCCTACGAGCAGTACTTC	CASSLALTWSSYEQYF
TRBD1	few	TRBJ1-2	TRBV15	TGTGCCACCAGCAGAGGACAGGGGGCCGGGTATGGCTACACCTTC	CATSRGQGAGYGYTF
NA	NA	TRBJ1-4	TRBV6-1	TGTGCCAGCAGTGGGGGGAGGGTTGGTTCAACTAATGAAAAACTGTTTTTT	CASSGGRVGSTNEKLFF
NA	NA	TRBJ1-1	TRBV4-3	TGCGCCAGCAGCCAAGTAGGGCGGGGGGGGAAAGCTTTCTTT	CASSQVGRGGKAFF
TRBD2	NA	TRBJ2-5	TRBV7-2	TGTGCCAGCAGCTTCAAAGCGGGGGGGACCCAGTACTTC	CASSFKAGGTQYF
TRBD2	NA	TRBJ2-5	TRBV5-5	TGTGCCAGTCGGTGGGGGAGGGTTGAAGAGACCCAGTACTTC	CASRWGRVEETQYF
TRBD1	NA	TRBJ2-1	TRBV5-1	TGCGCCAGCAGCTATCGGACAGGGCATGAGCAGTTCTTC	CASSYRTGHEQFF
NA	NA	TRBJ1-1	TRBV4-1	TGCGCCAGCAGCCAGGTACAGGGTCTCGGCCCTGAAGCTTTCTTT	CASSQVQGLGPEAFF
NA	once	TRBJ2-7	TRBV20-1	TGCAGTGCCAGTGACTACGAGCAGTACTTC	CSASDYEQYF
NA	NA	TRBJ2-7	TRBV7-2	TGTGCCAGCAGCTTTCAGGGGTACAGCGAGCAGTACTTC	CASSFQGYSEQYF
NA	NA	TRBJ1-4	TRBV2	TGTGCCAGCAGTTCCTACCGTAATGAAAAACTGTTTTTT	CASSSYRNEKLFF
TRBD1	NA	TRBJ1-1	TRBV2	TGTGCCAGCAGTGCCCGGGACAGGGGTACTGAAGCTTTCTTT	CASSARDRGTEAFF
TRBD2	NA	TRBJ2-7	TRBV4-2	TGTGCCAGCAGCCAAGAGCAGGGACTAGCGGGAAGGTACGAGCAGTACTTC	CASSQEQGLAGRYEQYF
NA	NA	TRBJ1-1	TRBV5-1	TGCGCCAGCAGTTGGGGGGGAGGGTCTGAAGCTTTCTTT	CASSWGGGSEAFF
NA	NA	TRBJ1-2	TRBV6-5	TGTGCCAGCAGGGGGGGACCGCTCACTAACTATGGCTACACCTTC	CASRGGPLTNYGYTF
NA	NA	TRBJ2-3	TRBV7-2	TGTGCCAGCAGCTTGTGGGGGGGCACAGATACGCAGTATTTT	CASSLWGGTDTQYF
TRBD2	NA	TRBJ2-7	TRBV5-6	TGTGCCAGCAGCTCACTAGCGGGATCCTCCTACGAGCAGTACTTC	CASSSLAGSSYEQYF
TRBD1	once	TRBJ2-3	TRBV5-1	TGCGCCAGCGGCCGGGACAGGAAGACAGATACGCAGTATTTT	CASGRDRKTDTQYF
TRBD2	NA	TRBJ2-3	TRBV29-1	TGCAGCGTTGTTCTGATTAGCGGGGTCAGCACAGATACGCAGTATTTT	CSVVLISGVSTDTQYF
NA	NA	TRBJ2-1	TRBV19	TGTGCCAGTAGTATTAGTTATGAGCAGTTCTTC	CASSISYEQFF
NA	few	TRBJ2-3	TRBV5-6	TGTGCCAGCCTGGACGGGACACTTAGCACAGATACGCAGTATTTT	CASLDGTLSTDTQYF
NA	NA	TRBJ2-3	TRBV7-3	TGTGCCAGCAGCTTAGGGGCGGGCACAGATACGCAGTATTTT	CASSLGAGTDTQYF
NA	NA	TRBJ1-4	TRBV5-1	TGCGCCAGCAGCCATGGACATGGGAATGAAAAACTGTTTTTT	CASSHGHGNEKLFF
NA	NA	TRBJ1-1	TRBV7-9	TGTGCCAGCAGCTTTTTATCCCCGAACACTGAAGCTTTCTTT	CASSFLSPNTEAFF
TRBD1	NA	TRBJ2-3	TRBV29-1	TGCAGCGTTCCTCAGGGGGCAGATACGCAGTATTTT	CSVPQGADTQYF
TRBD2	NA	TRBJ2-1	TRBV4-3	TGCGCCAGCAGCTTCCGGACCAGCGGGATCCGCAATGAGCAGTTCTTC	CASSFRTSGIRNEQFF